The rows below give T cell receptor beta chains drawn from one sample of a study of control samples from healthy donors and cancer patients. Produced via immunoSEQ multiplex PCR; TCRdb's table is partial and in-frame only. The sample lists 70,000 to 100,000 clones; roughly nine tenths were seen once. The material sequenced was blood. The receptors originated from an older woman in good health. Each CDR3 is given without its conserved first and last residue. The D gene is left open where the match is weak. Clone size is given for some rows only: seen once, a few or many times, or a class if the clone is expanded.

SAKGTAEAF | TRBD1 | TRBV20-1 | . | 9 | TRBJ1-1
AISLLQGAAEAF | TRBD1 | TRBV10-3 | . | 12 | TRBJ1-1
ASSFSSGGAIQETQY | TRBD2 | TRBV5-1 | . | 15 | TRBJ2-5
ASSLGTGSNYGYT | TRBD1 | TRBV5-1 | . | 13 | TRBJ1-2
ASSQFVSYEQY | . | TRBV3-1/TRBV3-2 | . | 11 | TRBJ2-7
AISEIGLQFNQPQH | . | TRBV10-3 | few | 14 | TRBJ1-5
ASTEGGNTEAF | . | TRBV7-9 | . | 11 | TRBJ1-1
ASSPKIGVEAF | . | TRBV3-1/TRBV3-2 | . | 11 | TRBJ1-1
ASSPGPPEPSH | . | TRBV2 | . | 11 | TRBJ1-5
ASSASTTGGHEQY | TRBD1 | TRBV9 | few | 13 | TRBJ2-7